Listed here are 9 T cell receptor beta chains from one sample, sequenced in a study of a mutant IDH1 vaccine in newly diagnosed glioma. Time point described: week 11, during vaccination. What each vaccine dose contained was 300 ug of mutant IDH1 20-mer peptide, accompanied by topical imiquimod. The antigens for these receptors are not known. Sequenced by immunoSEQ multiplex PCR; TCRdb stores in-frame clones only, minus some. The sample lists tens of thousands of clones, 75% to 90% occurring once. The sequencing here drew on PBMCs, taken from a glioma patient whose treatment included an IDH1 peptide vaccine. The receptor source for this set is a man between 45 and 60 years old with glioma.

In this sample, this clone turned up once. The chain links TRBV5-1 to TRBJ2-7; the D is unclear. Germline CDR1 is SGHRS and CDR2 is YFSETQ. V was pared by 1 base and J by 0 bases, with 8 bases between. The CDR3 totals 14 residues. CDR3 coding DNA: TGCGCCAGCAGCTTGTATCGGAGCTCCTACGAGCAGTACTTC. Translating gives CASSLYRSSYEQYF.

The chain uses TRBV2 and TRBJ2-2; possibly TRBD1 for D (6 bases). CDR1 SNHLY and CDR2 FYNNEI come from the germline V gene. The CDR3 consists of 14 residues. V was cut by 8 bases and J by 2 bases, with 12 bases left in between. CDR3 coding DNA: TGTGCCAGCTCGGGACAACTAAACACCGGGGAGCTGTTTTTT. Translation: CASSGQLNTGELFF. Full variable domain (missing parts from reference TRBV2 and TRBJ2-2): EPEVTQTPSHQVTQMGQEVILRCVPISNHLYFYWYRQILGQKVEFLVSFYNNEISEKSEIFDDQFSVERPDGSNFTLKIRSTKLEDSAMYFCASSGQLNTGELFFGEGSRLTVL.

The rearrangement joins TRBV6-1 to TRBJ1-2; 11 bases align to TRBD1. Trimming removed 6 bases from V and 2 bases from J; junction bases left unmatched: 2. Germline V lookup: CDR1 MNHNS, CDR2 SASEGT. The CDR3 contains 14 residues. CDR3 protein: CASRRDRGNYGYTF. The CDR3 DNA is TGTGCCAGCAGACGGGACAGGGGGAACTATGGCTACACCTTC.

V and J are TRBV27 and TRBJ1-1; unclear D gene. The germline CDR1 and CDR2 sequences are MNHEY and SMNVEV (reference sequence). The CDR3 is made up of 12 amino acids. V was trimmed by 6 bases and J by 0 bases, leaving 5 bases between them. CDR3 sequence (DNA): TGTGCCAGCAGATCATTGAACACTGAAGCTTTCTTT. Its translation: CASRSLNTEAFF.

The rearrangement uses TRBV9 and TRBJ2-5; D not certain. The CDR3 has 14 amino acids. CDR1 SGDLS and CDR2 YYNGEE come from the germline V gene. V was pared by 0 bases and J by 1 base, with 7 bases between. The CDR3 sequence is CASSVAVSQETQYF. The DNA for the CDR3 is TGTGCCAGCAGCGTAGCAGTGAGCCAAGAGACCCAGTACTTC.

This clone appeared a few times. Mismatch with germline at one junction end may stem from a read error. The DNA for the CDR3 is TGTGCCAGCAGTGAACCGGCGAGCTATGCCTACACCTTC. It is translated as CASSEPASYAYTF. The rearrangement links TRBV6-1 to TRBJ1-2; D call uncertain. The length of the CDR3 is 13 residues. CDR1 and CDR2 (germline): MNHNS, SASEGT.

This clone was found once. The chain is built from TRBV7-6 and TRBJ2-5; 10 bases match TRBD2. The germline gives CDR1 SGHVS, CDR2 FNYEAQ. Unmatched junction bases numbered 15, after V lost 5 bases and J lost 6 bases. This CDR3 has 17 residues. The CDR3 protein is CASSAIAGGPRGQTQYF. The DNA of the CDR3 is TGTGCCAGCAGCGCGATAGCGGGGGGTCCGAGGGGGCAGACCCAGTACTTC.

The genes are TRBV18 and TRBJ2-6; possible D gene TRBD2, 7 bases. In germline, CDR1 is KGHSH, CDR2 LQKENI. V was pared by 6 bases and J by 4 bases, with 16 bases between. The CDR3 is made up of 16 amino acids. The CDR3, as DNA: TGTGCCAGCTCTCCGGGGGGCAGGTCCGGGGCCAACGTCCTGACTTTC. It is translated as CASSPGGRSGANVLTF.

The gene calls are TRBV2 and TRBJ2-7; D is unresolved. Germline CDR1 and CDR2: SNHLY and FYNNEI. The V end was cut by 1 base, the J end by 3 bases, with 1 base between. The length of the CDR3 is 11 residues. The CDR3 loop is CASSEVYEQYF. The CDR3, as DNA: TGTGCCAGCAGTGAAGTCTACGAGCAGTACTTC. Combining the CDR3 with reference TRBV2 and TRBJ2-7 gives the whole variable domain EPEVTQTPSHQVTQMGQEVILRCVPISNHLYFYWYRQILGQKVEFLVSFYNNEISEKSEIFDDQFSVERPDGSNFTLKIRSTKLEDSAMYFCASSEVYEQYFGPGTRLTVT.